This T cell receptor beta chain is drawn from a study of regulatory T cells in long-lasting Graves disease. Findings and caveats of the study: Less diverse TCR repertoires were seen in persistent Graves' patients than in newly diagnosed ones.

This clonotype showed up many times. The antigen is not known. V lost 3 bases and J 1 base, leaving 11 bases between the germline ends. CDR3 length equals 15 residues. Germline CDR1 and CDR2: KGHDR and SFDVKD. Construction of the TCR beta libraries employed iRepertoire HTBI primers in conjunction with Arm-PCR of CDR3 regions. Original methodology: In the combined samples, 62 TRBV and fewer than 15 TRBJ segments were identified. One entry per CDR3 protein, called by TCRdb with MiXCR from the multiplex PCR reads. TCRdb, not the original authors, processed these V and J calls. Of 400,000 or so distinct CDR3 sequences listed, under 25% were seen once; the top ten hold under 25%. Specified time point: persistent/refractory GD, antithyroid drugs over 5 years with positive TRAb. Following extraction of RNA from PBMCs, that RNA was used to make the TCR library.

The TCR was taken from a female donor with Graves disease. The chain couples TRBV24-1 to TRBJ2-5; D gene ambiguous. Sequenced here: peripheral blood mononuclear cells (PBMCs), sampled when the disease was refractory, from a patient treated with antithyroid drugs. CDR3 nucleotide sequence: TGTGCCACCAGTGATACGCAGACCATCCAAGAGACCCAGTACTTC. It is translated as CATSDTQTIQETQYF.